This entry lists 13 T cell receptor beta chains sequenced from one sample in a study of shared clonotypes between healthy human individuals. The table came from immunoSEQ multiplex PCR; TCRdb's copy has only in-frame clones and leaves some out. Of over 2 million clones listed, about nine tenths are singletons. The sequenced material came from naive CD4+ T cells from PBMCs. Subset here: CD45RA+ positively selected. The receptors come from a man younger than 35 in good health. Some clones in this sample may be carry-over from other donors' samples.

V gene TRBV11-2 combines with J gene TRBJ2-1; the D gene is possibly TRBD2 (5 bases). Germline V CDR1 and CDR2: SGHAT, FQNNGV. Deletions cut 1 base from V and 0 bases from J, with 16 bases between. This CDR3 is 18 amino acids long. This chain's CDR3 is CASSLVVSPGSSYNEQFF. The CDR3 DNA sequence: TGTGCCAGCAGCTTAGTAGTTTCGCCGGGAAGCTCCTACAATGAGCAGTTCTTC.

This clone appeared a single time. This chain links TRBV4-1 with TRBJ2-3, with a possible D match to TRBD2 (6 bases). Trimming cost V 0 bases and J 1 base, with 11 bases left between them. This CDR3 is 16 amino acids long. CDR1 and CDR2 (germline): MGHRA, YSYEKL. Written as DNA, the CDR3 is TGCGCCAGCAGCCAAGAACGGGAGAGGGGCACAGATACGCAGTATTTT. As protein: CASSQERERGTDTQYF.

The chain uses TRBV27 and TRBJ2-7; weak D call: TRBD2 (7 bases). The V end was cut by 6 bases, the J end by 4 bases, with 16 bases between. Germline V gene data show CDR1 as MNHEY and CDR2 as SMNVEV (reference sequence). This CDR3 spans 14 amino acids. This CDR3 is CASSHRGGGYEQYF. DNA for the CDR3: TGTGCCAGCAGCCATAGGGGGGGAGGGTACGAGCAGTACTTC.

This chain joins TRBV6-5 and TRBJ1-1, with TRBD1 matching over 11 bases. CDR1 MNHEY and CDR2 SVGAGI come from the germline V gene. This CDR3 has 16 amino acids. V was pared by 2 bases and J by 6 bases, with 8 bases of the junction left unmatched. CDR3 nucleotides: TGTGCCAGCAGTTACGGGGGACAGGGGGTCTCAGCTGAAGCTTTCTTT. This gives the protein CASSYGGQGVSAEAFF.

V and J are TRBV27 and TRBJ2-3; TRBD1 might be the D (5 bases). The CDR3 is made up of 14 amino acids. Germline loops: CDR1 MNHEY, CDR2 SMNVEV (reference sequence). V lost 8 bases to trimming and J lost 4 bases, with 16 bases between them. The CDR3 spells CASSRRASSDTQYF. Written as DNA, the CDR3 is TGTGCCAGCTCCCGCAGGGCAAGTTCAGATACGCAGTATTTT.

This chain links TRBV23-1 with TRBJ2-7; possibly TRBD2 for D (5 bases). TRBV23-1 is an ORF, and what it does is uncertain. V lost 1 base to trimming and J lost 2 bases, with 27 bases between them. This CDR3 spans 20 amino acids. CDR3 DNA: TGCGCCAGCAGTCAATACCCGCGGGCAGTTTACCCATACTCCACCTACGAGCAGTACTTC. This translates into CASSQYPRAVYPYSTYEQYF.

This sequence joins TRBV9 and TRBJ1-1; 8 bases are shared with TRBD1. V shed 3 bases and J 9 bases; nucleotides not matched to a gene: 10. CDR1 is SGDLS, CDR2 YYNGEE, per germline. The CDR3 consists of 14 residues. CDR3 region: CASSAFLTGGKAFF. The CDR3 DNA reads as TGTGCCAGCAGCGCCTTCCTTACAGGGGGTAAAGCTTTCTTT.

This chain connects TRBV7-2 to TRBJ1-1, with D perhaps matching TRBD1 (5 bases). With 0 bases removed from V and 8 bases from J, the gap between germline ends came to 13 bases. CDR1 is SGHTA, CDR2 FQGNSA, per germline. This CDR3 is 14 amino acids long. The chain's CDR3 is CASSLAGTIHEAFF. CDR3 bases: TGTGCCAGCAGCTTAGCGGGGACTATACACGAAGCTTTCTTT.

The rearrangement joins TRBV25-1 to TRBJ1-5; 8 bases match TRBD1. With 7 bases clipped from V and 6 bases from J, the junction kept 8 bases outside the gene matches. CDR3 length: 14 residues. Germline lookup yields CDR1 MGHDK and CDR2 SYGVNS. The CDR3 spells CASKGQGAVQPQHF. CDR3 nucleotide sequence: TGTGCCAGCAAGGGGCAGGGGGCCGTTCAGCCCCAGCATTTT.

The V and J genes are TRBV5-4 and TRBJ2-5, with a possible D match to TRBD1 (5 bases). The CDR3 spans 15 residues. Trimming pared 2 bases from V and 5 bases from J, leaving 16 bases between. Germline V lookup: CDR1 SGHNT, CDR2 YYREEE (reference sequence). The CDR3 DNA sequence: TGTGCCAGCAGCTTCATAGGTGCAGGGATGGAGACCCAGTACTTC. It codes for CASSFIGAGMETQYF.

The rearrangement uses TRBV19 and TRBJ2-7; 7 bases are shared with TRBD2. This CDR3 contains 15 residues. From germline, CDR1 is LNHDA and CDR2 SQIVND (reference sequence). J lost 4 bases, V lost 3 bases, and 9 bases had no gene match. The CDR3 protein is CASSIQAGVRYEQYF. CDR3 DNA: TGTGCCAGTAGTATTCAGGCGGGAGTGAGGTACGAGCAGTACTTC.

This sequence joins TRBV5-4 and TRBJ2-5, with D hard to call. V lost 0 bases and J 1 base, leaving 13 bases between the germline ends. Per the germline V gene, CDR1 is SGHNT and CDR2 is YYREEE (reference sequence). The length of the CDR3 is 16 residues. The CDR3 DNA is TGTGCCAGCAGCTTGGGTAGTCGAGCCAGCCAAGAGACCCAGTACTTC. It codes for CASSLGSRASQETQYF.

The chain couples TRBV30 to TRBJ2-7, with TRBD2 identical over 9 bases. Germline V gives CDR1 GTSNPN, CDR2 SVGIG (reference sequence). The CDR3 spans 16 residues. V lost 1 base to trimming and J lost 0 bases; unmatched junction nucleotides: 7. The CDR3: CAWSASGRTFSYEQYF. The CDR3 DNA is TGTGCCTGGAGTGCCAGCGGGAGGACCTTCTCCTACGAGCAGTACTTC.